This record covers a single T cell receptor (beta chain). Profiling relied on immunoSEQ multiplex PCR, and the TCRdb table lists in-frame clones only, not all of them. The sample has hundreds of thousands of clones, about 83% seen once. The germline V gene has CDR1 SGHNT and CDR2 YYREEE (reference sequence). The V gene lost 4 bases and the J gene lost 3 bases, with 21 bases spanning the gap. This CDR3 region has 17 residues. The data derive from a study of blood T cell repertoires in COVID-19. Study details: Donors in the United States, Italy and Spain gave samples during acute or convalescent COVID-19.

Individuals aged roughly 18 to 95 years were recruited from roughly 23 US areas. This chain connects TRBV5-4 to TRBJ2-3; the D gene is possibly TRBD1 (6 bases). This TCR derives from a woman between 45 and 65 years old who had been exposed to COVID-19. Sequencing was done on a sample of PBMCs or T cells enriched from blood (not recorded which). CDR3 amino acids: CASSALNRDIRTDTQYF. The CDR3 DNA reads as TGTGCCAGCAGCGCCTTAAACCGGGACATAAGAACAGATACGCAGTATTTT.